This entry lists 31 T cell receptor beta chains sequenced from one sample in a study of T cell responses to AZD1222 COVID-19 vaccine. This table comes from immunoSEQ multiplex PCR, and its TCRdb copy is limited to in-frame clones, with some not included. Of some 200,000 clones listed, approximately 91% are singletons. The sequenced sample was peripheral blood, obtained on day 0 of AZD1222 vaccination. These receptors originate from an adult in good health.

V is TRBV5-1 and J is TRBJ1-6; no clear D gene. Trimming shortened V by 4 bases and J by 5 bases, and 4 bases separated the two germline ends. The CDR3 has 12 residues. CDR1 SGHRS and CDR2 YFSETQ come from the germline V gene. The CDR3 is CASSGNNSPLHF. CDR3 in DNA: TGCGCCAGCAGCGGTAATAATTCACCCCTCCACTTT. The full variable domain, rest sourced from reference TRBV5-1 and TRBJ1-6, is KAGVTQTPRYLIKTRGQQVTLSCSPISGHRSVSWYQQTPGQGLQFLFEYFSETQRNKGNFPGRFSGRQFSNSRSEMNVSTLELGDSALYLCASSGNNSPLHFGNGTRLTVT.

The genes are TRBV25-1 and TRBJ1-2; no clear D gene. The CDR3 is 11 amino acids. The V gene's germline CDR1 is MGHDK and CDR2 SYGVNS. Trimming stripped 4 bases from V and 2 bases from J, with 2 bases between. The chain's CDR3 is CASSGNYGYTF. CDR3 in DNA: TGTGCCAGCAGTGGGAACTATGGCTACACCTTC.

The rearrangement joins TRBV12-3 or TRBV12-4 to TRBJ2-7, with 7 bases that match TRBD1. The CDR3 runs to 12 residues. The junction had 3 bases not matched to a gene; V was cut back by 6 bases and J by 4 bases. As DNA, the CDR3 is TGTGCCAGCAGCTGGGGACAGTACGAGCAGTACTTC. This codes for CASSWGQYEQYF.

The chain uses TRBV9 and TRBJ2-5; 9 positions match TRBD1. Unmatched junction bases numbered 3, after V lost 5 bases and J lost 4 bases. The CDR3 consists of 13 residues. Germline CDR1 is SGDLS and CDR2 is YYNGEE. The CDR3 region has the DNA TGTGCCAGCAGAGAGACAGGGGGAGAGACCCAGTACTTC. Translation: CASRETGGETQYF.

The J gene is TRBJ1-5, the V gene TRBV27; possibly TRBD1 for D (5 bases). The CDR3 extends over 16 amino acids. The V end lost 0 bases, the J end lost 2 bases, and 11 bases lay between the germline ends. Germline CDR1 and CDR2: MNHEY and SMNVEV (reference sequence). CDR3 sequence reads: CASSLSRGVGNQPQHF. Written as DNA, the CDR3 is TGTGCCAGCAGTTTATCGCGGGGGGTTGGCAATCAGCCCCAGCATTTT.

This clone was picked up a small number of times. In DNA, the CDR3 is TGCGCCAGCAGCTCCACTAGCGGGAGGTCCTCCTACGAGCAGTACTTC. It specifies CASSSTSGRSSYEQYF. The chain has TRBV5-1 and TRBJ2-7; 12 nucleotides agree with TRBD2. The trim removed 3 bases at V and 0 bases at J, leaving 4 bases unmatched. Germline loops: CDR1 SGHRS, CDR2 YFSETQ. The CDR3 covers 16 residues.

V gene TRBV7-8 combines with J gene TRBJ1-2; TRBD1 is a possible D gene (5 bases). Trimming stripped 2 bases from V and 6 bases from J, with 10 bases between. The CDR3 has 13 residues. Germline V gene data show CDR1 as SGHVS and CDR2 as FQNEAQ. The CDR3 DNA follows: TGTGCCAGCAGCTTATATGGGGCCAATGGCTACACCTTC. It yields the protein CASSLYGANGYTF.

V usage is TRBV6-6 and J usage is TRBJ1-1; D unresolved. The CDR3 length is 14 residues. Germline V gene data show CDR1 as MNHNY and CDR2 as SVGAGI (reference sequence). V was trimmed by 0 bases and J by 1 base, leaving 6 bases between them. The CDR3 DNA is TGTGCCAGCAGTTACTCCCCGGGGAACACTGAAGCTTTCTTT. Protein: CASSYSPGNTEAFF.

This sequence joins TRBV5-4 and TRBJ2-4, with D unresolved. The germline CDR1 and CDR2 sequences are SGHNT and YYREEE (reference sequence). The V and J ends lost 2 bases and 2 bases respectively, with 8 bases between them. This CDR3 region has 14 residues. CDR3 in DNA: TGTGCCAGCAGCTTCCGGTGGTCCAAAAACATTCAGTACTTC. This gives the protein CASSFRWSKNIQYF. Based on the CDR3 plus reference TRBV5-4 and TRBJ2-4, the full variable domain is ETGVTQSPTHLIKTRGQQVTLRCSSQSGHNTVSWYQQALGQGPQFIFQYYREEENGRGNFPPRFSGLQFPNYSSELNVNALELDDSALYLCASSFRWSKNIQYFGAGTRLSVL.

V usage is TRBV7-8 and J usage is TRBJ2-1; 11 bases line up with TRBD2. This CDR3 region has 19 residues. J gave up 0 bases and V 2 bases, and 9 bases lay outside the gene matches. Germline lookup yields CDR1 SGHVS and CDR2 FQNEAQ. The CDR3 DNA is TGTGCCAGCAGCTTACGTCCTAGCGGGGGGCAGAGCTCCTACAATGAGCAGTTCTTC. Protein: CASSLRPSGGQSSYNEQFF.

Only a few counts were recorded for this clone. The chain links TRBV5-1 to TRBJ2-7; possibly TRBD1 for D (5 bases). V was shortened by 4 bases and J by 6 bases, with 14 bases between the two germline ends. Per germline, CDR1 SGHRS and CDR2 YFSETQ. This CDR3 contains 13 residues. The CDR3 is CASSVDRLGEQYF. The CDR3 nucleotides read TGCGCCAGCAGCGTTGACAGACTCGGCGAGCAGTACTTC.

This sequence joins TRBV24-1 and TRBJ1-2; TRBD1 aligns across 7 bases. The CDR3 totals 17 residues. Germline V gives CDR1 KGHDR, CDR2 SFDVKD. The V and J ends lost 4 bases and 4 bases, in that order; junction bases with no gene match: 14. CDR3: CATSDPGGQGVFYGYTF. CDR3 in DNA: TGTGCCACCAGTGACCCTGGGGGCCAGGGGGTATTCTATGGCTACACCTTC.

The V call is TRBV11-2, the J call TRBJ2-1, with D maybe TRBD2 (6 bases). CDR3 length: 16 residues. CDR1 is SGHAT and CDR2 is FQNNGV in the germline V gene. V lost 6 bases and J lost 2, with 17 bases in between. In DNA, the CDR3 is TGTGCCAGCAGTCCCCTTGGGACTCCCGCCTACAATGAGCAGTTCTTC. It yields the protein CASSPLGTPAYNEQFF.

The chain uses TRBV19 and TRBJ2-1, with D possibly matching TRBD2 (6 bases). The germline CDR1 and CDR2 sequences are LNHDA and SQIVND (reference sequence). This CDR3 spans 14 amino acids. The V and J ends lost 5 bases and 7 bases respectively, with 15 bases between them. CDR3 sequence reads: CASSSGGVLNEQFF. The CDR3 nucleotides are TGTGCCAGTAGTTCCGGCGGGGTCCTGAATGAGCAGTTCTTC.

The chain carries TRBV1 and TRBJ1-1. TRBV1 is a pseudogene segment. The CDR3 covers 16 residues. CDR3 in amino acids: CTSSQSLGNENTEAFF. DNA of the CDR3: TGCACCAGCAGCCAATCTTTGGGAAACGAGAACACTGAAGCTTTCTTT.

This chain connects TRBV9 to TRBJ1-1, with no clear D. This CDR3 has 16 amino acids. V lost 2 bases and J lost 2, with 16 bases in between. CDR1 and CDR2 from the germline V gene are SGDLS and YYNGEE. DNA of the CDR3: TGTGCCAGCAGCGTTGTACCTGAAGGTCAAAACACTGAAGCTTTCTTT. It encodes CASSVVPEGQNTEAFF.

J is TRBJ1-1 and V is TRBV25-1; unclear D gene. The CDR3 has 13 amino acids. Germline CDR1 reads MGHDK; CDR2 reads SYGVNS. V was clipped by 5 bases and J by 8 bases, with 15 bases between them. In DNA, the CDR3 is TGTGCCAGCAGTAACGGGCTCGGGCGGGAAGCTTTCTTT. It codes for CASSNGLGREAFF.

The rearrangement links TRBV4-3 to TRBJ1-2; no reliable D call. V was cut by 0 bases and J by 5 bases, with 10 bases left in between. Germline V gives CDR1 LGHNA, CDR2 YSLEER. The CDR3 runs to 14 residues. As DNA, the CDR3 is TGCGCCAGCAGCCAAGAAGCTGAGAGTTATGGCTACACCTTC. Translation gives CASSQEAESYGYTF.

J is TRBJ1-5 and V is TRBV15; TRBD1 agrees at 10 bases. Trimming cost V 5 bases and J 0 bases; bases outside gene matches: 4. Germline CDR1 reads LNHNV; CDR2 reads YYDKDF (reference sequence). The CDR3 runs to 16 residues. CDR3 residues: CATSGRQGASNQPQHF. CDR3 nucleotide sequence: TGTGCCACCAGCGGTAGACAGGGGGCTAGCAATCAGCCCCAGCATTTT.

The chain has TRBV5-6 and TRBJ2-7, with D possibly being TRBD1 or TRBD2 (5 bases each). The CDR3 consists of 13 residues. Deletions cut 6 bases from V and 0 bases from J, with 10 bases between. Per germline, CDR1 SGHDT and CDR2 YYEEEE. The CDR3 loop reads CASTSGSSYEQYF. Here the CDR3 DNA reads TGTGCCAGCACCTCAGGGAGCTCCTACGAGCAGTACTTC. The full variable domain, completed using reference TRBV5-6 and TRBJ2-7, is DAGVTQSPTHLIKTRGQQVTLRCSPKSGHDTVSWYQQALGQGPQFIFQYYEEEERQRGNFPDRFSGHQFPNYSSELNVNALLLGDSALYLCASTSGSSYEQYFGPGTRLTVT.

This clone came up once. The rearrangement uses TRBV7-9 and TRBJ1-2; D is unclear. Trimming removed 1 base from V and 4 bases from J, with 13 bases in between. This CDR3 contains 15 residues. CDR1 is SEHNR, CDR2 FQNEAQ, per germline (reference sequence). The chain's CDR3 is CASSLVGLSTYGYTF. For the CDR3, the DNA is TGTGCCAGCAGCTTAGTCGGGCTGTCTACCTATGGCTACACCTTC.

The chain joins TRBV5-1 to TRBJ1-1; 7 nucleotides agree with TRBD1. The CDR3 is made up of 15 amino acids. Unmatched junction bases numbered 8, after V lost 3 bases and J lost 3 bases. Germline CDR1 SGHRS, CDR2 YFSETQ. For the CDR3, the DNA is TGCGCCAGCAGCTCCCTGGCCAGGGGGGACACTGAAGCTTTCTTT. This encodes CASSSLARGDTEAFF.

The CDR3 bases are TGTGCCAGCAGCTACCCTAGCGGGGGGGCCACAGATACGCAGTATTTT. This codes for CASSYPSGGATDTQYF. The V call is TRBV7-9, the J call TRBJ2-3, with 12 positions matching TRBD2. Germline V gene data show CDR1 as SEHNR and CDR2 as FQNEAQ (reference sequence). The CDR3 is 16 residues long. The J segment lost 2 bases and the V segment lost 4 bases, leaving 4 bases of the junction unmatched.

The chain couples TRBV6-5 to TRBJ1-1; D may be TRBD1 (6 bases). Per germline, CDR1 MNHEY and CDR2 SVGAGI. The CDR3 extends over 15 amino acids. The V and J ends lost 6 bases and 1 base respectively, with 15 bases between them. The CDR3 loop is CASSVGTRANTEAFF. The CDR3 bases are TGTGCCAGCAGCGTCGGGACACGGGCGAACACTGAAGCTTTCTTT.

The chain employs TRBV2 and TRBJ2-2; 8 bases agree with TRBD2. This CDR3 has 14 residues. The trim removed 6 bases at V and 6 bases at J, leaving 6 bases unmatched. Germline-derived CDR1 and CDR2 are SNHLY and FYNNEI. The DNA for the CDR3 is TGTGCCAGCAGCGCTCAGACTAGCGCCGGGGAGCTGTTTTTT. This sequence encodes CASSAQTSAGELFF. The full variable domain, completed using reference TRBV2 and TRBJ2-2, is EPEVTQTPSHQVTQMGQEVILRCVPISNHLYFYWYRQILGQKVEFLVSFYNNEISEKSEIFDDQFSVERPDGSNFTLKIRSTKLEDSAMYFCASSAQTSAGELFFGEGSRLTVL.

This clone appeared a single time. V usage is TRBV19 and J usage is TRBJ1-2; maybe TRBD1 (5 bases). Looked up from germline, CDR1 is LNHDA and CDR2 is SQIVND (reference sequence). Trimming removed 5 bases from V and 2 bases from J, with 6 bases in between. This CDR3 is built from 12 residues. The CDR3 sequence: CASSRGNYGYTF. The DNA for the CDR3 is TGTGCCAGTAGTCGGGGGAACTATGGCTACACCTTC.

The chain has TRBV28 and TRBJ2-2, with D unclear. Trimming stripped 2 bases from V and 4 bases from J, with 5 bases between. Germline V gene lookup returns CDR1 MDHEN and CDR2 SYDVKM. The CDR3 totals 13 residues. CDR3: CASSLVLTGELFF. CDR3 in DNA: TGTGCCAGCAGTTTAGTCCTCACCGGGGAGCTGTTTTTT.

This chain links TRBV6-1 with TRBJ2-1; the match to TRBD2 covers 8 bases. CDR3 size: 18 residues. Germline V gene lookup returns CDR1 MNHNS and CDR2 SASEGT. V lost 2 bases and J lost 2; bases outside the gene matches: 11. CDR3 amino acids: CASSEIVGAGGTYNEQFF. In DNA form, the CDR3 reads TGTGCCAGCAGTGAAATCGTAGGGGCGGGAGGTACCTACAATGAGCAGTTCTTC.

The chain employs TRBV5-1 and TRBJ1-1; 8 bases fit TRBD1. The V and J ends lost 8 bases and 5 bases, in that order; junction bases with no gene match: 14. The CDR3 runs 15 residues. In germline, CDR1 is SGHRS, CDR2 YFSETQ. The CDR3 DNA follows: TGCGCCAGTCAACGGCAGGGGGCGGATGGGACTGAAGCTTTCTTT. This translates into CASQRQGADGTEAFF.

The gene calls are TRBV20-1 and TRBJ2-5; D perhaps matches TRBD1 (5 bases). Trimming removed 3 bases at V and 5 bases at J, with 13 bases between. Germline V gene lookup returns CDR1 DFQATT and CDR2 SNEGSKA (reference sequence). The CDR3 contains 13 residues. Here the CDR3 DNA reads TGCAGTGCTAGTTCTAGGGGAATCGAGACCCAGTACTTC. As protein: CSASSRGIETQYF.

The count of this clone is one. The rearrangement joins TRBV7-3 to TRBJ2-2, with TRBD2 identical over 13 bases. The CDR3 sequence is 17 residues long. Germline CDR1 and CDR2: SGHTA and FQGTGA. The V gene end was trimmed by 1 base and the J gene end by 8 bases; junction bases not matched to a gene: 7. The CDR3 nucleotides read TGTGCCAGCAGCTTAATCCCCCGGACTAGCGGGAGTGGGGAGCTGTTTTTT. Its translation is CASSLIPRTSGSGELFF.